Following are 32 T cell receptor beta chains from one sample sequenced in a study of shared clonotypes between healthy human individuals. The data were produced by immunoSEQ multiplex PCR, yet TCRdb's version contains in-frame clones alone and is incomplete. The data show more than 2 million clones, approximately 94% seen once. Sequencing was carried out using naive CD4+ T cells sorted from blood. Stated subset: CD45RA+ positively selected. The receptors were sampled from a man younger than 35 in good health.

The chain has TRBV10-3 and TRBJ1-6, with D possibly matching TRBD1 (6 bases). V lost 3 bases and J lost 7, with 10 bases in between. The CDR3 consists of 14 residues. CDR1 is ENHRY and CDR2 is SYGVKD in the germline V gene. CDR3 in amino acids: CAISDRDINSPLHF. CDR3 nucleotide sequence: TGTGCCATCAGTGACCGGGACATCAATTCACCCCTCCACTTT.

This clone has just one count. This chain uses TRBV9 with TRBJ2-1; D unresolved. Trimming took off 4 bases at V and 9 bases at J, with 14 bases between the two ends. CDR1 and CDR2 from the germline V gene are SGDLS and YYNGEE. The CDR3 is 13 residues long. The CDR3 nucleotides read TGTGCCAGCAGCCCGCCCGCCGGTGGTGAGCAGTTCTTC. Translation: CASSPPAGGEQFF.

The V and J genes are TRBV14 and TRBJ1-1; the D is unclear. Per germline, CDR1 SGHDN and CDR2 FVKESK. The CDR3 runs to 12 residues. V shed 4 bases and J shed 1 base, with 4 bases lying between them. This CDR3 is CASSPENTEAFF. In DNA form, the CDR3 reads TGTGCCAGCAGCCCGGAGAACACTGAAGCTTTCTTT. Complete variable domain (other parts from reference TRBV14 and TRBJ1-1): EAGVTQFPSHSVIEKGQTVTLRCDPISGHDNLYWYRRVMGKEIKFLLHFVKESKQDESGMPNNRFLAERTGGTYSTLKVQPAELEDSGVYFCASSPENTEAFFGQGTRLTVV.

The chain joins TRBV28 to TRBJ1-2; perhaps TRBD1 as D (5 bases). Per germline, CDR1 MDHEN and CDR2 SYDVKM. The CDR3 is 15 residues long. Trimming cost V 8 bases and J 8 bases, with 24 bases left between them. The DNA for the CDR3 is TGTGCCAGCCCTGGGGCCCTAGGAAGTAACGACGGCTACACCTTC. It yields the protein CASPGALGSNDGYTF.

This chain links TRBV28 with TRBJ1-2; 7 nucleotides match TRBD1. CDR3 length: 13 residues. Germline V lookup: CDR1 MDHEN, CDR2 SYDVKM. Unmatched junction bases numbered 2, after V lost 4 bases and J lost 3 bases. The CDR3 nucleotides read TGTGCCAGCAGTTGGGACAGAGACTATGGCTACACCTTC. Its protein product is CASSWDRDYGYTF.

The gene calls are TRBV6-4 and TRBJ1-1, with a tentative D call TRBD1 (6 bases). The CDR3 totals 14 residues. CDR1 is MRHNA and CDR2 is SNTAGT in the germline V gene. V gave up 5 bases and J gave up 4 bases, with 14 bases separating them. The CDR3 region has the DNA TGTGCCAGCAGTACCAAACAGGGTTCCACTGAAGCTTTCTTT. Translating gives CASSTKQGSTEAFF.

The chain is built from TRBV7-2 and TRBJ1-5; D not resolved. CDR1 is SGHTA, CDR2 FQGNSA, per germline. Trimming stripped 5 bases from V and 1 base from J, with 15 bases between. The CDR3 totals 16 residues. The CDR3 reads CASSPLGGRSNQPQHF. CDR3 nucleotide sequence: TGTGCCAGCAGCCCCCTCGGAGGGAGGAGCAATCAGCCCCAGCATTTT.

Here the CDR3 reads CATGRTSEGTQYF. CDR3 DNA: TGTGCCACCGGACGTACGAGTGAGGGAACCCAGTACTTC. The gene calls are TRBV10-3 and TRBJ2-5; D is possibly TRBD2 (5 bases). The CDR3 length is 13 residues. Per the germline V gene, CDR1 is ENHRY and CDR2 is SYGVKD. Trimming stripped 10 bases from V and 8 bases from J, with 20 bases between.

The V call is TRBV9, the J call TRBJ1-6, with D unclear. The germline V and J ends were trimmed by 0 bases and 3 bases, with 4 bases remaining between them. Germline V lookup: CDR1 SGDLS, CDR2 YYNGEE. There are 14 residues in the CDR3. CDR3 amino acids: CASSVVDYNSPLHF. In DNA, the CDR3 is TGTGCCAGCAGCGTAGTCGACTATAATTCACCCCTCCACTTT.

As for this clone: Other DNA sequences in the sample encode the same CDR3. The J gene is TRBJ2-2, the V gene TRBV30; D gene uncertain. Germline-derived CDR1 and CDR2 are GTSNPN and SVGIG (reference sequence). The CDR3 length is 12 residues. Trimming removed 0 bases from V and 6 bases from J, with 5 bases in between. This CDR3 is CAWSVVPGELFF. The CDR3 DNA sequence: TGTGCCTGGAGTGTAGTGCCCGGGGAGCTGTTTTTT.

V is TRBV15 and J is TRBJ1-3, with D unresolved. The V gene lost 6 bases and the J gene lost 0 bases, with 6 bases spanning the gap. Per the germline V gene, CDR1 is LNHNV and CDR2 is YYDKDF (reference sequence). This CDR3 contains 13 residues. CDR3 nucleotides: TGTGCCACCAGACCGTTCTCTGGAAACACCATATATTTT. Translated, it gives CATRPFSGNTIYF.

The genes are TRBV7-6 and TRBJ2-7, with unresolved D. This CDR3 comprises 12 residues. CDR1 SGHVS and CDR2 FNYEAQ come from the germline V gene. V lost 1 base and J 8 bases, leaving 9 bases between the germline ends. The CDR3 DNA is TGTGCCAGCAGCTTAGGTGCGCCCCAGCAGTACTTC. This sequence encodes CASSLGAPQQYF.

This clone was seen a handful of times. The chain couples TRBV7-2 to TRBJ2-7; 7 bases map to TRBD2. CDR1 is SGHTA and CDR2 is FQGNSA in the germline V gene. J lost 6 bases, V lost 4 bases, and 3 bases had no gene match. There are 12 residues in the CDR3. The CDR3 here is CASSYRTSEQYF. For the CDR3, the DNA is TGTGCCAGCAGCTACAGGACTAGCGAGCAGTACTTC.

The rearrangement links TRBV28 to TRBJ1-3; D is possibly TRBD1 (5 bases). CDR1 and CDR2 from the germline V gene are MDHEN and SYDVKM. V was clipped by 7 bases and J by 3 bases, with 16 bases between them. The CDR3 length is 15 residues. The CDR3 reads CASKRQGEGGNTIYF. CDR3 DNA: TGTGCCAGCAAACGGCAGGGAGAAGGTGGAAACACCATATATTTT.

As regards this clone: This sample includes further DNA sequences coding for the same CDR3. The chain carries TRBV7-9 and TRBJ1-3; tentatively, D is TRBD1 (6 bases). The germline V and J ends were trimmed by 3 bases and 1 base, with 10 bases remaining between them. CDR3 length equals 15 residues. Germline CDR1 and CDR2: SEHNR and FQNEAQ (reference sequence). In DNA, the CDR3 is TGTGCCAGCAGCTTGGACAGAGCTTCTGGAAACACCATATATTTT. Its translation is CASSLDRASGNTIYF.

The rearrangement uses TRBV5-1 and TRBJ2-1; D assignment may be TRBD1 or TRBD2 (5 bases each). CDR1 is SGHRS and CDR2 is YFSETQ in the germline V gene. This CDR3 comprises 14 residues. Trimming removed 7 bases at V and 4 bases at J, with 15 bases between. This CDR3 reads CASCLRDLYNEQFF. The CDR3 DNA reads TGCGCCAGCTGTCTGAGGGACCTATACAATGAGCAGTTCTTC.

The rearrangement uses TRBV4-1 and TRBJ1-1; 9 bases align to TRBD1. Germline values: CDR1 MGHRA, CDR2 YSYEKL. The CDR3 covers 15 residues. Trimming took 4 bases from V and 2 from J; bases not matched to a gene: 5. This CDR3 reads CASSPPGQGNTEAFF. The CDR3 region has the DNA TGCGCCAGCAGCCCGCCGGGACAGGGAAACACTGAAGCTTTCTTT.

In regard to this clone: Other nucleotide sequences in the sample specify the same CDR3. The chain joins TRBV15 to TRBJ1-5, with D uncertain. Between the trimmed V and J ends, which lost 0 bases and 4 bases, there was a span of 7 bases. Germline V gene sequence: CDR1 LNHNV, CDR2 YYDKDF (reference sequence). The CDR3 consists of 14 residues. The CDR3 sequence: CATSRDGGNQPQHF. CDR3 nucleotides: TGTGCCACCAGCAGAGATGGTGGAAATCAGCCCCAGCATTTT.

The chain carries TRBV30 and TRBJ2-5; tentative D call: TRBD1 (6 bases). The CDR3 spans 15 residues. Germline V gene lookup returns CDR1 GTSNPN and CDR2 SVGIG (reference sequence). The V end lost 4 bases, the J end lost 3 bases, and 18 bases lay between the germline ends. For the CDR3, the DNA is TGTGCCTGGACCCGATCCGGGACACAAAAAGAGACCCAGTACTTC. Its translation is CAWTRSGTQKETQYF.

The rearrangement links TRBV5-1 to TRBJ2-1; tentative D call: TRBD1 (6 bases). V lost 2 bases, J lost 9 bases, and 15 bases lay in between. Germline CDR1 and CDR2: SGHRS and YFSETQ. The CDR3 has 14 residues. The CDR3 here is CASSFRQGLGEQFF. The CDR3 bases are TGCGCCAGCAGCTTTAGGCAGGGGTTAGGTGAGCAGTTCTTC. The whole variable domain, filled in from reference TRBV5-1 and TRBJ2-1, reads KAGVTQTPRYLIKTRGQQVTLSCSPISGHRSVSWYQQTPGQGLQFLFEYFSETQRNKGNFPGRFSGRQFSNSRSEMNVSTLELGDSALYLCASSFRQGLGEQFFGPGTRLTVL.

This rearrangement joins TRBV2 to TRBJ1-2; 12 bases map to TRBD1. In germline, CDR1 is SNHLY, CDR2 FYNNEI. The CDR3 is 15 residues long. V gave up 6 bases and J gave up 3 bases; unmatched junction bases: 5. The CDR3 reads CASRTGQGADYGYTF. Here the CDR3 DNA reads TGTGCCAGCAGGACGGGACAGGGGGCTGACTATGGCTACACCTTC. The full variable domain, rest sourced from reference TRBV2 and TRBJ1-2, is EPEVTQTPSHQVTQMGQEVILRCVPISNHLYFYWYRQILGQKVEFLVSFYNNEISEKSEIFDDQFSVERPDGSNFTLKIRSTKLEDSAMYFCASRTGQGADYGYTFGSGTRLTVV.

Concerning this clone: Additional DNA sequences in this sample encode the identical CDR3. The chain couples TRBV7-8 to TRBJ1-3; possible D gene TRBD1, 5 bases. Germline V gives CDR1 SGHVS, CDR2 FQNEAQ. The ends were cut back, 3 bases at V and 1 base at J, with 7 bases in the middle. The CDR3 extends over 14 amino acids. The CDR3 DNA follows: TGTGCCAGCAGCTTGGAGGGGTCTGGAAACACCATATATTTT. Its translation: CASSLEGSGNTIYF. The full variable domain, with the rest looked up from reference TRBV7-8 and TRBJ1-3, is GAGVSQSPRYKVAKRGQDVALRCDPISGHVSLFWYQQALGQGPEFLTYFQNEAQLDKSGLPSDRFFAERPEGSVSTLKIQRTQQEDSAVYLCASSLEGSGNTIYFGEGSWLTVV.

The V gene is TRBV5-1, the J gene TRBJ1-2; D is perhaps TRBD1 (5 bases). This CDR3 region has 14 residues. V was pared by 6 bases and J by 6 bases, with 18 bases between. CDR1 is SGHRS and CDR2 is YFSETQ in the germline V gene. Written as DNA, the CDR3 is TGCGCCAGCACTCCGGGACGCTCCGCCAATGGCTACACCTTC. Its protein product is CASTPGRSANGYTF. The full variable domain, rest sourced from reference TRBV5-1 and TRBJ1-2, is KAGVTQTPRYLIKTRGQQVTLSCSPISGHRSVSWYQQTPGQGLQFLFEYFSETQRNKGNFPGRFSGRQFSNSRSEMNVSTLELGDSALYLCASTPGRSANGYTFGSGTRLTVV.

DNA for the CDR3: TGTGCCAGCAGTTTACGGGGTGGAGGGGTTGACGATCAGCCCCAGCATTTT. It yields the protein CASSLRGGGVDDQPQHF. V is TRBV27 and J is TRBJ1-5, with D maybe TRBD1 (5 bases). Germline-derived CDR1 and CDR2 are MNHEY and SMNVEV (reference sequence). The V gene lost 2 bases and the J gene lost 5 bases, with 19 bases spanning the gap. There are 17 residues in the CDR3.

The chain recombines TRBV5-1 with TRBJ2-5; either TRBD1 or TRBD2 may fit D (5 bases each). V was pared by 4 bases and J by 5 bases, with 15 bases between. The CDR3 is 14 amino acids. CDR1 is SGHRS, CDR2 YFSETQ, per germline. Written as DNA, the CDR3 is TGCGCCAGCAGCCCTGGGGCTCGCGGGGAGACCCAGTACTTC. The encoded protein is CASSPGARGETQYF.

This rearrangement joins TRBV7-9 to TRBJ1-2; D gene ambiguous. The V end lost 0 bases, the J end lost 6 bases, and 8 bases lay between the germline ends. Germline V gives CDR1 SEHNR, CDR2 FQNEAQ (reference sequence). The CDR3 has 13 amino acids. The CDR3 nucleotides are TGTGCCAGCAGCTTAGCCGAGACGGATGGCTACACCTTC. It encodes CASSLAETDGYTF.

The V and J genes are TRBV7-9 and TRBJ2-5, with a possible D match to TRBD2 (6 bases). Germline V lookup: CDR1 SEHNR, CDR2 FQNEAQ (reference sequence). V gave up 1 base and J gave up 5 bases, with 20 bases separating them. The CDR3 length is 17 residues. The CDR3 coding sequence is TGTGCCAGCAGCTTAGTGGCTAGCCGGGGACTTTCGGAGACCCAGTACTTC. Translating gives CASSLVASRGLSETQYF. Full variable domain (outside the CDR3, taken from reference TRBV7-9 and TRBJ2-5): DTGVSQNPRHKITKRGQNVTFRCDPISEHNRLYWYRQTLGQGPEFLTYFQNEAQLEKSRLLSDRFSAERPKGSFSTLEIQRTEQGDSAMYLCASSLVASRGLSETQYFGPGTRLLVL.

The chain has TRBV4-3 and TRBJ1-2; D is ambiguous. This CDR3 spans 15 amino acids. The V end was cut by 0 bases, the J end by 5 bases, with 13 bases between. Germline loops: CDR1 LGHNA, CDR2 YSLEER. The CDR3 region has the DNA TGCGCCAGCAGCCAAGATTTGGCAGGACCGTATGGCTACACCTTC. It is translated as CASSQDLAGPYGYTF.

The chain carries TRBV19 and TRBJ2-7, with 7 bases matching TRBD1. V was clipped by 4 bases and J by 4 bases; unmatched bases: 10. This CDR3 has 15 amino acids. The germline V gene encodes CDR1 LNHDA and CDR2 SQIVND (reference sequence). This chain's CDR3 is CASSSVTGRWYEQYF. The DNA for the CDR3 is TGTGCCAGTAGTAGCGTGACAGGGAGATGGTACGAGCAGTACTTC.

The chain employs TRBV6-6 and TRBJ1-4; 10 bases are a match to TRBD1. Germline CDR1 is MNHNY and CDR2 is SVGAGI (reference sequence). Trimming at V came to 4 bases and at J to 8 bases, leaving 4 bases not matched to a gene. The length of the CDR3 is 14 residues. CDR3 sequence: CASSWPTGGEKLFF. DNA for the CDR3: TGTGCCAGCAGTTGGCCGACAGGGGGCGAAAAACTGTTTTTT.

This rearrangement joins TRBV18 to TRBJ2-2, with TRBD2 matching over 11 bases. The junction had 3 bases not matched to a gene; V was cut back by 2 bases and J by 4 bases. CDR3 size: 16 residues. Germline V gene data show CDR1 as KGHSH and CDR2 as LQKENI. This chain's CDR3 is CASSPYSGRATGELFF. The CDR3 region has the DNA TGTGCCAGCTCACCATATAGCGGGAGGGCCACCGGGGAGCTGTTTTTT.

As concerns this clone: Other DNA sequences in the same sample also yield this CDR3. V usage is TRBV10-3 and J usage is TRBJ1-1, with D tentatively TRBD1 (5 bases). The ends were cut back, 4 bases at V and 2 bases at J, with 8 bases in the middle. The CDR3 is 13 residues long. Germline V gene lookup returns CDR1 ENHRY and CDR2 SYGVKD. The CDR3 coding sequence is TGTGCCATCAGTGGAGGGGTTAACACTGAAGCTTTCTTT. This sequence encodes CAISGGVNTEAFF.